This is a list of T cell receptor beta chains from one sample in a study of beta chain features in type 1 diabetes. Some clones are missing from TCRdb's copy, which holds only in-frame ones; the method was immunoSEQ multiplex PCR. The table has around 250,000 clones, 20% seen once; the top ten hold around 0.028%. The sequenced sample was naive CD4+ T cells from blood. Receptor source: a middle-aged woman with type 1 diabetes. The CDR3 runs from the conserved cysteine through the conserved F or W. D genes are given only for firm matches. Some rows mark clone size as missing; the rest say once, few, many or name a class of expanded clone.

size	V	D	CDR3
.	TRBV6-5	.	CASSPQGFAEAFF
.	TRBV5-1	.	CASSWGEMNTEAFF
few	TRBV2	.	CASSVAAFSTDTQYF
.	TRBV5-4	.	CASSRGGLGRNTEAFF
.	TRBV5-1	TRBD1	CASGAGQGAYEQYF
.	TRBV5-1	.	CASSFGTASSYEQYF
.	TRBV4-3	TRBD1	CASSQDLAQGKSSKNIQYF
.	TRBV28	.	CASSLGSGINEKLFF
few	TRBV5-1	TRBD2	CASSLSPQGTRPPYEQYF
.	TRBV29-1	TRBD2	CSVGLAGGNYNEQFF
.	TRBV5-1	.	CASSLGGLNTGELFF
few	TRBV15	.	CATTPQGIAGTQYF
.	TRBV4-3	.	CASSQALGTGANVLTF
few	TRBV29-1	TRBD1	CSASPRGNYGYTF
few	TRBV7-2	.	CASSLSTGNYEQYF
.	TRBV18	.	CASSPPSADTQYF
few	TRBV29-1	.	CSVLARITDTQYF
few	TRBV30	.	CAWSVGQAGLNEQFF
.	TRBV29-1	.	CSVDRHEDTEAFF
.	TRBV2	.	CASSLRPQAGANVLTF
few	TRBV28	.	CAIPGLTNTEAFF
.	TRBV28	.	CATGAGTYYGYTF
few	TRBV4-3	.	CASSQAGRTYNEQFF
.	TRBV29-1	TRBD1	CSVGQGEEQPQHF
few	TRBV27	.	CASSQDRLSGANVLTF
few	TRBV4-2	.	CASSQDEGRANTEAFF
few	TRBV5-6	.	CASSFGLAPDLDEQYF
few	TRBV5-1	.	CASSLVPGSDDEQFF
.	TRBV18	.	CASSPPLSGYTF
few	TRBV18	TRBD1	CASSPWTGEGGYTF
.	TRBV7-2	TRBD1	CASSQQGTGLGYTF
.	TRBV7-9	TRBD2	CASSLGASGSGETQYF
.	TRBV29-1	.	CSVDGGPSGAQHF
few	TRBV19	TRBD2	CASSPLAGVAQEQFF
few	TRBV30	.	CAWSPTTGQPQHF
few	TRBV13	.	CASSTDSAGANVLTF
few	TRBV7-9	.	CASSLAHLVEQFF
.	TRBV28	.	CASGAHLYGYTF
.	TRBV4-3	.	CASSRDGSDYNEQFF
.	TRBV5-1	.	CASSSDPGGEKLFF
.	TRBV5-1	.	CASSLTGTNYGYTF
.	TRBV19	TRBD1	CASSIQGLQETQYF
few	TRBV2	.	CASSRDRREQPQHF
.	TRBV28	.	CASTPPFGPPGANVLTF
few	TRBV29-1	TRBD1	CSAGTGWDGYTF
.	TRBV27	TRBD2	CASSLYASGGTDTQYF
.	TRBV7-2	.	CASSPRGGTRSYEQYF
.	TRBV5-1	TRBD1	CASSDGTGSNSPLHF
few	TRBV29-1	.	CSVRAGSGANVLTF
.	TRBV2	.	CASRQGLSNYGYTF
few	TRBV7-9	TRBD1	CASSRLGGMAETQYF